Listed here are 22 T cell receptor beta chains from one sample, sequenced in a study of HIV-infected children after antiretroviral therapy interruption. RNA-based 3' RACE libraries used unique molecular identifiers. TCRdb passed the 3' RACE reads through MiXCR, listing each CDR3 protein once. The sample has 30,000 to 40,000 distinct CDR3 sequences; approximately 7% are singletons. This sample's treatment: PENTA 11 planned treatment interruption arm or continuous ART arm. The specimen was CD45RA+ CD4+ T cells from PBMCs, pooled from several time points, collected from a donor given antiretroviral therapy, either interrupted or continuous. Noted subset: naive CD4+ CD45RA+ CD45RO- T cells. These receptors all stem from a pool of human donors with HIV.

This rearrangement joins TRBV19 to TRBJ1-4; TRBD1 might be the D (6 bases). The CDR3 contains 16 residues. Germline-derived CDR1 and CDR2 are LNHDA and SQIVND (reference sequence). Trimming took 5 bases from V and 4 from J, leaving 17 bases between them. The CDR3 protein is CASSPHRVPDNEKLFF. For the CDR3, the DNA is TGTGCCAGTAGTCCCCACAGGGTGCCGGATAATGAAAAACTGTTTTTT.

Many counts were recorded for this clonotype. This rearrangement joins TRBV11-2 to TRBJ2-7; 7 nucleotides align to TRBD1. Germline CDR1 and CDR2: SGHAT and FQNNGV. V lost 0 bases to trimming and J lost 3 bases; unmatched junction nucleotides: 14. CDR3 length: 18 residues. CDR3 coding DNA: TGTGCCAGCAGCTTAGAGAGGGGACAGCCCATCTCCTTCTACGAGCAGTACTTC. The encoded protein is CASSLERGQPISFYEQYF. Full variable domain (outside the CDR3, taken from reference TRBV11-2 and TRBJ2-7): EAGVAQSPRYKIIEKRQSVAFWCNPISGHATLYWYQQILGQGPKLLIQFQNNGVVDDSQLPKDRFSAERLKGVDSTLKIQPAKLEDSAVYLCASSLERGQPISFYEQYFGPGTRLTVT.

V is TRBV12-5 and J is TRBJ1-1, with unresolved D. The CDR3 extends over 14 amino acids. The germline CDR1 and CDR2 sequences are LGHNT and FRNRAP. V was trimmed by 3 bases and J by 4 bases, leaving 12 bases between them. The chain's CDR3 is CASGFLLTGTEAFF. CDR3 nucleotides: TGTGCTAGTGGTTTTTTACTGACGGGCACTGAAGCTTTCTTT.

The V and J genes are TRBV28 and TRBJ2-1; 12 positions match TRBD2. Germline trimming cut 3 bases from V and 4 bases from J; bases unmatched to any gene: 7. Germline values: CDR1 MDHEN, CDR2 SYDVKM. The CDR3 totals 17 residues. The CDR3 is CASSFRTSGKVYNEQFF. CDR3 coding DNA: TGTGCCAGCAGTTTTCGGACTAGCGGGAAGGTTTACAATGAGCAGTTCTTC.

The chain is built from TRBV15 and TRBJ1-4; D is unclear. CDR1 is LNHNV, CDR2 YYDKDF, per germline (reference sequence). This CDR3 is built from 13 residues. Trimming removed 0 bases from V and 5 bases from J, with 4 bases in between. Here the CDR3 reads CATSRDPNEKLFF. The DNA of the CDR3 is TGTGCCACCAGCAGAGATCCAAATGAAAAACTGTTTTTT. Together with reference TRBV15 and TRBJ1-4, the CDR3 gives the full variable domain: DAMVIQNPRYQVTQFGKPVTLSCSQTLNHNVMYWYQQKSSQAPKLLFHYYDKDFNNEADTPDNFQSRRPNTSFCFLDIRSPGLGDTAMYLCATSRDPNEKLFFGSGTQLSVL.

At least ten counts were recorded for this clonotype. The CDR3 DNA sequence: TGTGCCAGCAGTTCTTACAGGGGGCGATCCTACGAGCAGTACTTC. It is translated as CASSSYRGRSYEQYF. The rearrangement uses TRBV12-3 or TRBV12-4 and TRBJ2-7; 9 bases align to TRBD1. Trimming took 4 bases from V and 1 from J; bases not matched to a gene: 5. CDR3 size: 15 residues.

This clonotype was seen repeatedly, ten times or more. The gene calls are TRBV7-3 and TRBJ2-1, with D maybe TRBD2 (6 bases). V was pared by 3 bases and J by 4 bases, with 13 bases between. CDR3 length: 15 residues. CDR1 is SGHTA and CDR2 is FQGTGA in the germline V gene. Written as DNA, the CDR3 is TGTGCCAGCAGCTTGGATCGGGGGAGGTACAATGAGCAGTTCTTC. This gives the protein CASSLDRGRYNEQFF.

This clonotype was recorded at least ten times. The rearrangement links TRBV7-2 to TRBJ1-4; 8 nucleotides line up with TRBD1. The CDR3 sequence is 14 residues long. With V trimmed by 5 bases and J by 4 bases, 3 bases remained unmatched. Germline V CDR1 and CDR2: SGHTA, FQGNSA. CDR3 bases: TGTGCCAGCAGCGTGACAGGGGTTAATGAAAAACTGTTTTTT. Amino acids: CASSVTGVNEKLFF.

The chain has TRBV7-6 and TRBJ2-3; 16 nucleotides match TRBD2. Losses at the gene ends were 5 bases for V and 4 bases for J; bases not matched to a gene: 9. From germline, CDR1 is SGHVS and CDR2 FNYEAQ. The CDR3 consists of 18 residues. For the CDR3, the DNA is TGTGCCAGCAGCCTTGAGGGACTAGCGGGGGGGGCCCCAGATACGCAGTATTTT. Amino acids: CASSLEGLAGGAPDTQYF.

This clonotype was seen repeatedly, ten times or more. V usage is TRBV18 and J usage is TRBJ2-1; 11 bases are shared with TRBD2. The germline V gene has CDR1 KGHSH and CDR2 LQKENI. Trimming cost V 1 base and J 7 bases; bases outside gene matches: 15. This CDR3 contains 19 residues. The CDR3 here is CASSPRSEFVAGGGNEQFF. Here the CDR3 DNA reads TGTGCCAGCTCACCACGCTCGGAGTTCGTAGCGGGAGGGGGTAATGAGCAGTTCTTC.

This clonotype has a count of ten or more. V gene TRBV5-1 combines with J gene TRBJ2-5; 7 positions match TRBD1. The CDR3 has 15 amino acids. J gave up 4 bases and V 1 base, and 7 bases lay outside the gene matches. CDR1 is SGHRS and CDR2 is YFSETQ in the germline V gene. In DNA form, the CDR3 reads TGCGCCAGCAGCTTGAGGAAGGGGGCGCGAGAGACCCAGTACTTC. Amino acids: CASSLRKGARETQYF.

This clonotype turned up a few times. The chain is built from TRBV20-1 and TRBJ2-7, with D maybe TRBD2 (6 bases). Per the germline V gene, CDR1 is DFQATT and CDR2 is SNEGSKA (reference sequence). Trimming removed 3 bases from V and 7 bases from J, with 13 bases in between. The CDR3 is 12 residues long. For the CDR3, the DNA is TGCAGTGCTAGTCGCGAGGGGAGGGAGCAGTACTTC. It translates to CSASREGREQYF.

Within the sample, this clonotype is medium-sized. One end of the junction is discordant with germline, which a read error may explain. This chain links TRBV23-1 with TRBJ2-1, with D maybe TRBD1 (5 bases). TRBV23-1 is an open reading frame, and its role is uncertain. The CDR3 totals 13 residues. CDR3 sequence (DNA): TGTGCCAGCAGTCTGGACATCTATGCTGAGCAGTTCTTC. Encoded protein: CASSLDIYAEQFF.

Judged by abundance, this clonotype is medium-sized. The junction does not match germline at one end; this may be a read error. The rearrangement links TRBV23-1 to TRBJ2-1; D is ambiguous. TRBV23-1 is reported as an ORF; its role is uncertain. This CDR3 comprises 17 residues. The DNA of the CDR3 is TGTGCCAGCAGTCTGTCGAAGGCTGGGGATAACTATGCTGAGCAGTTCTTC. It is translated as CASSLSKAGDNYAEQFF.

This clonotype has at least ten counts. In DNA form, the CDR3 reads TGTGCCAGCAGTACATCCGGGACAGGGGAACGATATTGGTACTTC. This sequence encodes CASSTSGTGERYWYF. The chain links TRBV28 to TRBJ2-7; TRBD1 matches at 10 bases. CDR1 and CDR2 (germline): MDHEN, SYDVKM. With V trimmed by 5 bases and J by 12 bases, 16 bases remained unmatched. CDR3 length: 15 amino acids.

This clonotype was picked up many times. The V call is TRBV25-1, the J call TRBJ2-7; D is uncertain. Trimming left V 3 bases short and J 3 bases short, with 12 bases between. The germline CDR1 and CDR2 sequences are MGHDK and SYGVNS. This CDR3 has 14 residues. In nucleotides, the CDR3 is TGTGCCAGCAGTGAGCCTACTACACTCTACGAGCAGTACTTC. This sequence encodes CASSEPTTLYEQYF.

This clonotype occurred many times. This rearrangement joins TRBV27 to TRBJ1-2; 7 nucleotides align to TRBD1. The CDR3 extends over 15 amino acids. Germline V gene lookup returns CDR1 MNHEY and CDR2 SMNVEV (reference sequence). After removal of 8 bases from V and 4 bases from J, the junction contained 13 bases not matched to a gene. In DNA, the CDR3 is TGTGCCAGCGCCTTCTCCTTGGAGGGGGCCTATGGCTACACCTTC. Its protein product is CASAFSLEGAYGYTF.

This clonotype was counted ten times or more. The chain couples TRBV20-1 to TRBJ2-7, with a tentative D call TRBD2 (7 bases). The CDR3 loop spans 14 amino acids. The germline gives CDR1 DFQATT, CDR2 SNEGSKA (reference sequence). V dropped 0 bases and J dropped 7 bases, with 16 bases sitting between them. For the CDR3, the DNA is TGCAGTGCTAGAGATACCTTACAGGGAGGGGAGCAGTACTTC. As protein: CSARDTLQGGEQYF.

This clonotype was recorded many times. The chain couples TRBV12-3 or TRBV12-4 to TRBJ2-1; TRBD2 is a possible D gene (6 bases). This CDR3 region has 17 residues. V lost 6 bases and J lost 0, with 18 bases in between. The CDR3 loop reads CASSSLRGGSSYNEQFF. DNA for the CDR3: TGTGCCAGCAGCTCCCTGCGCGGAGGGTCCTCCTACAATGAGCAGTTCTTC.

This clonotype was seen more than once but under ten times. The gene calls are TRBV7-6 and TRBJ2-2, with 14 bases identical to TRBD2. The CDR3 contains 15 residues. Per germline, CDR1 SGHVS and CDR2 FNYEAQ. Trimming took 3 bases from V and 8 from J; bases not matched to a gene: 2. The CDR3 loop is CASSFGLAGGGELFF. In DNA form, the CDR3 reads TGTGCCAGCAGCTTTGGACTAGCGGGAGGTGGGGAGCTGTTTTTT.

This clonotype was detected only a few times. The chain joins TRBV6-5 to TRBJ1-1; the D is unclear. V lost 5 bases and J 11 bases, leaving 15 bases between the germline ends. The germline V gene has CDR1 MNHEY and CDR2 SVGAGI. This CDR3 has 12 amino acids. The CDR3 DNA sequence: TGTGCCAGCAGTAAACCGACTTCTATCGCTTTCTTT. Amino acids: CASSKPTSIAFF.

This chain connects TRBV28 to TRBJ2-7; 11 bases agree with TRBD2. Per the germline V gene, CDR1 is MDHEN and CDR2 is SYDVKM. The CDR3 is 16 amino acids. J gave up 2 bases and V 7 bases, and 10 bases lay outside the gene matches. The CDR3 DNA reads as TGTGCCAGCAATACCCCGGAACTAGCGGGAGCCTACGAGCAGTACTTC. It is translated as CASNTPELAGAYEQYF. The full variable domain, its missing parts supplied by reference TRBV28 and TRBJ2-7, is DVKVTQSSRYLVKRTGEKVFLECVQDMDHENMFWYRQDPGLGLRLIYFSYDVKMKEKGDIPEGYSVSREKKERFSLILESASTNQTSMYLCASNTPELAGAYEQYFGPGTRLTVT.